The 31 T cell receptor beta chains given below trace back to one sample, sequenced in a study of blood T cell repertoires in COVID-19 (TCRdb year 2020). To prepare the library, the immunoSEQ multiplex PCR assay was applied. TCRdb stores this immuneACCESS table with in-frame sequences only. Part of the clones is absent; in the studies checked, under half of the shortfall reflects unresolved V genes, and no reason is known for the rest. In all, the sample holds a few hundred thousand clones, and 70% to 90% of those were seen once. The biggest ten clones account for around 0.7% of the sample. The sequenced sample was peripheral blood. All receptors derive from a human donor in a cohort sampled during active COVID-19.

The chain is built from TRBV7-3 and TRBJ2-2; D unclear. Germline V lookup: CDR1 SGHTA, CDR2 FQGTGA. Trimming removed 10 bases from V and 6 bases from J, with 18 bases in between. The CDR3 consists of 14 residues. The CDR3 sequence is CATNLKPGPGELFF. The DNA for the CDR3 is TGTGCCACCAATTTAAAACCTGGCCCCGGGGAGCTGTTTTTT. Based on the CDR3 plus reference TRBV7-3 and TRBJ2-2, the full variable domain is GAGVSQTPSNKVTEKGKYVELRCDPISGHTALYWYRQSLGQGPEFLIYFQGTGAADDSGLPNDRFFAVRPEGSVSTLKIQRTERGDSAVYLCATNLKPGPGELFFGEGSRLTVL.

The chain employs TRBV7-9 and TRBJ2-1, with 9 bases identical to TRBD1. This CDR3 spans 15 amino acids. Germline CDR1 SEHNR, CDR2 FQNEAQ (reference sequence). Trimming took 3 bases from V and 3 from J; bases not matched to a gene: 3. In nucleotides, the CDR3 is TGTGCCAGCAGCTTTGGGGACAGGGTCTACAATGAGCAGTTCTTC. The encoded protein is CASSFGDRVYNEQFF.

The rearrangement links TRBV23-1 to TRBJ2-7; TRBD1 aligns across 7 bases. TRBV23-1 is an open reading frame, and its role is uncertain. V was pared by 0 bases and J by 3 bases, with 11 bases of the junction left unmatched. This CDR3 is 17 amino acids long. CDR3 sequence (DNA): TGCGCCAGCAGTCAATCTAATCCGAGACAGGGAGTCTACGAGCAGTACTTC. It translates to CASSQSNPRQGVYEQYF.

The gene calls are TRBV6-5 and TRBJ1-5; D remains ambiguous. The CDR3 length is 14 residues. V was clipped by 2 bases and J by 3 bases, with 8 bases between them. Per germline, CDR1 MNHEY and CDR2 SVGAGI. CDR3 in DNA: TGTGCCAGCAGTTACCACCGGGACAATCAGCCCCAGCATTTT. Protein product: CASSYHRDNQPQHF.

The chain carries TRBV24-1 and TRBJ2-7, with TRBD2 identical over 8 bases. CDR1 KGHDR and CDR2 SFDVKD come from the germline V gene. Trimming took 4 bases from V and 0 from J; bases not matched to a gene: 4. The CDR3 spans 15 residues. The CDR3, as DNA: TGTGCCACCAGTGAGTCGGGGGGGAACTCCTACGAGCAGTACTTC. It specifies CATSESGGNSYEQYF.

The J gene is TRBJ2-3, the V gene TRBV5-6, with 10 bases lining up with TRBD1. Germline V lookup: CDR1 SGHDT, CDR2 YYEEEE. This CDR3 is built from 16 residues. Unmatched junction bases numbered 7, after V lost 1 base and J lost 5 bases. This chain's CDR3 is CASSLLGTGVLDTQYF. The CDR3 DNA reads TGTGCCAGCAGCTTGTTGGGGACAGGGGTTTTAGATACGCAGTATTTT.

The V gene is TRBV6-5, the J gene TRBJ2-1, with 11 bases aligning to TRBD2. This CDR3 region has 16 residues. The germline gives CDR1 MNHEY, CDR2 SVGAGI. The ends lost 0 bases at V and 8 bases at J; junction bases unmatched: 6. The CDR3 is CASSYSLLAGAHEQFF. The CDR3 DNA reads as TGTGCCAGCAGTTACTCGTTACTAGCGGGGGCCCATGAGCAGTTCTTC.

The V and J genes are TRBV15 and TRBJ2-4, with 8 nucleotides matching TRBD1. The trim removed 0 bases at V and 1 base at J, leaving 2 bases unmatched. Germline loops: CDR1 LNHNV, CDR2 YYDKDF (reference sequence). The CDR3 is 16 residues long. CDR3 DNA sequence: TGTGCCACCAGCAGAGATGGGACAGGCGCCAAAAACATTCAGTACTTC. Translated, it gives CATSRDGTGAKNIQYF.

This clone was seen more than once but under ten times. The chain combines TRBV9 with TRBJ1-2; possible D gene TRBD1, 6 bases. Germline values: CDR1 SGDLS, CDR2 YYNGEE. V dropped 0 bases and J dropped 7 bases, with 16 bases sitting between them. The CDR3 is made up of 15 amino acids. This CDR3 reads CASSVGANAGAGYTF. The CDR3 DNA reads as TGTGCCAGCAGCGTAGGGGCGAATGCAGGGGCTGGCTACACCTTC.

The rearrangement joins TRBV7-2 to TRBJ1-1; a possible D gene is TRBD1 (6 bases). The CDR3 length is 17 residues. Per the germline V gene, CDR1 is SGHTA and CDR2 is FQGNSA. V lost 6 bases and J lost 4, with 24 bases in between. The CDR3 nucleotides are TGTGCCAGCAGTCTCAACTCGGCGGGGGCTTCGGTCACTGAAGCTTTCTTT. This encodes CASSLNSAGASVTEAFF. The full variable domain, in which reference TRBV7-2 and TRBJ1-1 provide the parts outside the CDR3, is GAGVSQSPSNKVTEKGKDVELRCDPISGHTALYWYRQSLGQGLEFLIYFQGNSAPDKSGLPSDRFSAERTGGSVSTLTIQRTQQEDSAVYLCASSLNSAGASVTEAFFGQGTRLTVV.

The chain joins TRBV19 to TRBJ1-1; D gene uncertain. The CDR3 is 12 residues long. CDR1 is LNHDA and CDR2 is SQIVND in the germline V gene (reference sequence). V was shortened by 4 bases and J by 7 bases, with 10 bases between the two germline ends. In nucleotides, the CDR3 is TGTGCCAGTAGTAGTTTACCAGGTGAAGCTTTCTTT. Encoded protein: CASSSLPGEAFF. The full variable domain, its missing parts supplied by reference TRBV19 and TRBJ1-1, is DGGITQSPKYLFRKEGQNVTLSCEQNLNHDAMYWYRQDPGQGLRLIYYSQIVNDFQKGDIAEGYSVSREKKESFPLTVTSAQKNPTAFYLCASSSLPGEAFFGQGTRLTVV.

The chain links TRBV11-2 to TRBJ1-2, with a weak D call TRBD1 (5 bases). CDR3 length equals 11 residues. Trimming pared 3 bases from V and 8 bases from J, leaving 7 bases between. CDR1 is SGHAT, CDR2 FQNNGV, per germline. The CDR3 sequence is CASSFREGYTF. CDR3 bases: TGTGCCAGCAGCTTCAGGGAAGGCTACACCTTC.

V and J are TRBV30 and TRBJ1-3; D may be TRBD1 (6 bases). Trimming shortened V by 1 base and J by 4 bases, and 8 bases separated the two germline ends. This CDR3 region has 13 residues. CDR1 and CDR2 from the germline V gene are GTSNPN and SVGIG (reference sequence). CDR3 in DNA: TGTGCCTGGAGTGCCGGGACAGGAAACACCATATATTTT. This encodes CAWSAGTGNTIYF.

Of note for this clone: Different DNA sequences within this sample yield the same CDR3. The chain uses TRBV27 and TRBJ2-7, with TRBD2 identical over 8 bases. CDR1 and CDR2 from the germline V gene are MNHEY and SMNVEV (reference sequence). V was pared by 3 bases and J by 3 bases, with 4 bases of the junction left unmatched. The CDR3 is made up of 14 amino acids. CDR3 in amino acids: CASSLGLAGYEQYF. CDR3 DNA: TGTGCCAGCAGTTTGGGGCTAGCGGGCTACGAGCAGTACTTC.

The CDR3 loop is CASSLGQGGGYTF. In DNA, the CDR3 is TGTGCCAGCAGCTTAGGGCAGGGCGGCGGCTACACCTTC. The V gene is TRBV11-3, the J gene TRBJ1-2; possible D gene TRBD1, 5 bases. Germline V lookup: CDR1 SGHNT, CDR2 YENEEA. V was cut by 1 base and J by 8 bases, with 11 bases left in between. This CDR3 contains 13 residues.

The V gene is TRBV5-5, the J gene TRBJ2-3; TRBD2 might be the D (6 bases). The CDR3 has 11 residues. Germline CDR1 SGHKS, CDR2 YYEKEE (reference sequence). V shed 4 bases and J shed 11 bases, with 11 bases lying between them. The CDR3, as DNA: TGTGCCAGCAGCCCGGGAGAGGAGCAGTATTTT. It codes for CASSPGEEQYF. Full variable domain (missing parts from reference TRBV5-5 and TRBJ2-3): DAGVTQSPTHLIKTRGQQVTLRCSPISGHKSVSWYQQVLGQGPQFIFQYYEKEERGRGNFPDRFSARQFPNYSSELNVNALLLGDSALYLCASSPGEEQYFGPGTRLTVL.

J is TRBJ2-7 and V is TRBV15; 12 nucleotides line up with TRBD2. In germline, CDR1 is LNHNV, CDR2 YYDKDF (reference sequence). The CDR3 has 18 amino acids. J lost 0 bases, V lost 5 bases, and 11 bases had no gene match. This chain's CDR3 is CATSGYRTSGDSSYEQYF. CDR3 sequence (DNA): TGTGCCACCAGCGGGTACAGGACTAGCGGGGACAGCTCCTACGAGCAGTACTTC.

This rearrangement joins TRBV5-1 to TRBJ2-5; D might be TRBD1 (6 bases). From germline, CDR1 is SGHRS and CDR2 YFSETQ. CDR3 length: 13 residues. Trimming stripped 4 bases from V and 2 bases from J, with 9 bases between. The CDR3 DNA sequence: TGCGCCAGCAGCGGGGGCCCTCAAGAGACCCAGTACTTC. Translated: CASSGGPQETQYF.

The chain has TRBV29-1 and TRBJ2-5; D is unresolved. Germline-derived CDR1 and CDR2 are SQVTM and ANQGSEA. The germline V and J ends were trimmed by 7 bases and 0 bases, with 3 bases remaining between them. CDR3 size: 10 residues. The DNA of the CDR3 is TGCAGCGCCAACCAAGAGACCCAGTACTTC. Translation: CSANQETQYF.

The J gene is TRBJ2-7, the V gene TRBV4-1; D remains unclear. The CDR3 is 14 amino acids. Germline-derived CDR1 and CDR2 are MGHRA and YSYEKL. V was shortened by 1 base and J by 0 bases, with 7 bases between the two germline ends. DNA of the CDR3: TGCGCCAGCAGCCAAGGGGCCTACTCCTACGAGCAGTACTTC. It yields the protein CASSQGAYSYEQYF.

The chain couples TRBV12-5 to TRBJ2-5, with 14 bases fitting TRBD2. The CDR3 has 19 residues. V shed 2 bases, J shed 5 bases, and the junction held 13 bases outside the gene matches. CDR1 LGHNT and CDR2 FRNRAP come from the germline V gene. The CDR3 is CASGLPRHGLAGGRETQYF. The CDR3 coding sequence is TGTGCTAGTGGTTTGCCGCGACACGGACTAGCGGGAGGTCGGGAGACCCAGTACTTC.

The rearrangement uses TRBV9 and TRBJ2-3; 8 nucleotides align to TRBD2. After removal of 0 bases from V and 2 bases from J, the junction contained 11 bases not matched to a gene. Germline-derived CDR1 and CDR2 are SGDLS and YYNGEE. The CDR3 runs 18 residues. CDR3 region: CASSVGVTRGDFTDTQYF. Here the CDR3 DNA reads TGTGCCAGCAGCGTAGGGGTTACGCGGGGGGATTTCACAGATACGCAGTATTTT. The whole variable domain, filled in from reference TRBV9 and TRBJ2-3, reads DSGVTQTPKHLITATGQRVTLRCSPRSGDLSVYWYQQSLDQGLQFLIQYYNGEERAKGNILERFSAQQFPDLHSELNLSSLELGDSALYFCASSVGVTRGDFTDTQYFGPGTRLTVL.

This clone appeared a single time. The chain links TRBV18 to TRBJ1-1, with TRBD1 identical over 9 bases. Per the germline V gene, CDR1 is KGHSH and CDR2 is LQKENI. There are 15 residues in the CDR3. J gave up 7 bases and V 3 bases, and 9 bases lay outside the gene matches. CDR3 in amino acids: CASSPRQGEKVEAFF. DNA of the CDR3: TGTGCCAGCTCACCGCGACAGGGGGAGAAGGTTGAAGCTTTCTTT.

The V gene is TRBV24-1, the J gene TRBJ1-2, with a weak D call TRBD1 (5 bases). V lost 4 bases and J lost 0, with 8 bases in between. Per germline, CDR1 KGHDR and CDR2 SFDVKD. The CDR3 extends over 14 amino acids. CDR3 sequence (DNA): TGTGCCACCAGTGACTCGACAGCTAACTATGGCTACACCTTC. Its protein is CATSDSTANYGYTF.

The rearrangement joins TRBV3-1 (or the pseudogene TRBV3-2) to TRBJ1-2; 7 bases are a match to TRBD1. The CDR3 is 15 residues long. Germline lookup yields CDR1 LGHDT and CDR2 YNNKEL (reference sequence). Trimming cost V 4 bases and J 4 bases; bases outside gene matches: 9. The CDR3 nucleotides are TGTGCCAGCAGCCCTTTACTGACAGGGACCTATGGCTACACCTTC. Protein: CASSPLLTGTYGYTF.

This chain joins TRBV7-2 and TRBJ1-6, with D maybe TRBD1 (5 bases). CDR1 is SGHTA, CDR2 FQGNSA, per germline. V was clipped by 5 bases and J by 7 bases, with 12 bases between them. CDR3 length equals 14 residues. CDR3 residues: CASSRTGLNSPLHF. Here the CDR3 DNA reads TGTGCCAGCAGCCGCACAGGACTAAATTCACCCCTCCACTTT.

The chain joins TRBV7-2 to TRBJ2-7; 8 bases match TRBD1. Germline V lookup: CDR1 SGHTA, CDR2 FQGNSA. V shed 4 bases and J 7 bases; nucleotides not matched to a gene: 9. The CDR3 is 14 residues long. Here the CDR3 DNA reads TGTGCCAGCAGCTCCTCTCGCAGGGGGCTTGAGCAGTACTTC. As protein: CASSSSRRGLEQYF.

The rearrangement joins TRBV11-2 to TRBJ1-2; D is unresolved. The V end lost 3 bases, the J end lost 3 bases, and 17 bases lay between the germline ends. The CDR3 extends over 16 amino acids. The germline CDR1 and CDR2 sequences are SGHAT and FQNNGV. The CDR3 nucleotides are TGTGCCAGCAGCTTGACTCCAGCCCCTCTAGACTATGGCTACACCTTC. Its translation: CASSLTPAPLDYGYTF.

This clone appeared once. V usage is TRBV6-5 and J usage is TRBJ1-5, with 8 bases fitting TRBD1. Germline V gives CDR1 MNHEY, CDR2 SVGAGI. CDR3 size: 13 residues. V gave up 6 bases and J gave up 6 bases; unmatched junction bases: 4. CDR3 region: CASSGQGGQPQHF. The CDR3 bases are TGTGCCAGCAGCGGACAGGGCGGTCAGCCCCAGCATTTT.

The chain links TRBV3-1 (or the pseudogene TRBV3-2) to TRBJ2-3; D is undetermined. V lost 4 bases, J lost 4 bases, and 9 bases lay in between. Germline values: CDR1 LGHDT, CDR2 YNNKEL (reference sequence). This CDR3 has 13 residues. The CDR3 DNA reads as TGTGCCAGCAGCCCTCTGGCCCCAGATACGCAGTATTTT. It specifies CASSPLAPDTQYF.

CDR3 in amino acids: CASRLTGNTEAFF. For the CDR3, the DNA is TGTGCCAGCAGGTTGACAGGAAACACTGAAGCTTTCTTT. The chain uses TRBV2 and TRBJ1-1; tentative D call: TRBD1 (6 bases). Germline V gene lookup returns CDR1 SNHLY and CDR2 FYNNEI. V was cut by 6 bases and J by 2 bases, with 10 bases left in between. CDR3 size: 13 residues.